A selection of T cell receptor beta chains follows, all from one sample in a study of cytomegalovirus exposure and HLA in healthy donors. Sequencing used immunoSEQ multiplex PCR; TCRdb keeps in-frame clones, though not all of them. This sample carries 140,000 to 150,000 clones, about 70% of them seen once, and the ten largest clones take 1.5% to 2%. The sample comprised PBMCs. These receptors all stem from a woman aged 40 to 50 in good health and CMV-seronegative. Each CDR3 is given with its conserved first and last residue. The order of the fields is V gene, J gene, CDR3 protein.

TRBV5-1	TRBJ2-3	CAKPPGLAGSDTQYF
TRBV30	-	CAWSVIFPGNYEQYF
TRBV28	TRBJ1-2	CASSYRDGYTF
TRBV6-4	TRBJ2-1	CASRYLGLHYNEQFF
TRBV11-3	TRBJ2-2	CASSLGEVEGELFF
TRBV6-4	TRBJ1-2	CASSSPNYGYTF
TRBV18	TRBJ2-1	CASSQSGFSYNEQFF
TRBV19	TRBJ1-2	CASSIDGQGPLYGYTF
TRBV28	TRBJ1-5	CASNPGGREGQGQPQHF
TRBV29-1	TRBJ1-3	CSVEVQVLYSGNTIYF
TRBV5-1	TRBJ1-3	CASSFTGGLSGNTIYF
TRBV5-1	TRBJ1-5	CASSFGTGELQPQHF
TRBV9	TRBJ2-2	CASSVAAAGYGTGELFF
TRBV5-4	TRBJ1-1	CASSAPVGRGDTEAFF